Each of the 21 T cell receptor beta chains below was sequenced from the same sample in a study of blood T cell repertoires in COVID-19. The assay was immunoSEQ multiplex PCR, and TCRdb's table has in-frame clones only and misses some. In the table there are a few hundred thousand clones, approximately 90% of which are singletons. Sequences were obtained from PBMCs or T cells enriched from blood (not recorded which). All receptors come from a man aged 25 to 45 who had recovered from COVID-19.

The chain has TRBV10-3 and TRBJ1-1; TRBD1 matches at 7 bases. This CDR3 region has 13 residues. Germline trimming cut 4 bases from V and 4 bases from J; bases unmatched to any gene: 3. Germline V gene data show CDR1 as ENHRY and CDR2 as SYGVKD. CDR3 in DNA: TGTGCCATCAGTGCGCAGGGGGGCACTGAAGCTTTCTTT. It yields the protein CAISAQGGTEAFF.

The V call is TRBV30, the J call TRBJ1-1; perhaps TRBD1 as D (5 bases). Germline assignment: CDR1 GTSNPN and CDR2 SVGIG (reference sequence). The CDR3 spans 17 residues. V lost 3 bases and J lost 0, with 20 bases in between. CDR3 residues: CAWRPIFDSSMNTEAFF. CDR3 in DNA: TGTGCCTGGAGGCCGATATTCGACAGTAGCATGAACACTGAAGCTTTCTTT.

V and J are TRBV10-3 and TRBJ2-1; weak D call: TRBD1 (6 bases). There are 12 residues in the CDR3. Trimming took 10 bases from V and 8 from J, leaving 15 bases between them. Per germline, CDR1 ENHRY and CDR2 SYGVKD. CDR3 in DNA: TGTGCCACACACACAGGGCTCGATGAGCAGTTCTTC. Translated: CATHTGLDEQFF.

The chain couples TRBV5-6 to TRBJ2-7; TRBD2 aligns across 10 bases. V dropped 6 bases and J dropped 1; count of bases not matched to a gene: 13. CDR3 length equals 17 residues. Germline V gene lookup returns CDR1 SGHDT and CDR2 YYEEEE. CDR3 protein: CASIPEGLATHSYEQYF. Written as DNA, the CDR3 is TGTGCCAGCATCCCGGAGGGACTAGCGACACATTCCTACGAGCAGTACTTC.

V is TRBV10-3 and J is TRBJ2-5; the D is unclear. This CDR3 contains 14 residues. Germline lookup yields CDR1 ENHRY and CDR2 SYGVKD. Trimming pared 6 bases from V and 1 base from J, leaving 12 bases between. The DNA of the CDR3 is TGTGCCATCAGGAGCGCCACCACCCAAGAGACCCAGTACTTC. Encoded protein: CAIRSATTQETQYF.

The chain links TRBV28 to TRBJ1-2; D might be TRBD1 (5 bases). V dropped 2 bases and J dropped 5 bases, with 12 bases sitting between them. Germline V gene lookup returns CDR1 MDHEN and CDR2 SYDVKM. CDR3 length: 14 residues. CDR3 DNA sequence: TGTGCCAGCAGTTTAGGGGCCAGTTATTATGGCTACACCTTC. As protein: CASSLGASYYGYTF.

V usage is TRBV7-9 and J usage is TRBJ2-5; maybe TRBD1 (5 bases). The CDR3 sequence is 14 residues long. Trimming removed 1 base from V and 4 bases from J, with 10 bases in between. The V gene's germline CDR1 is SEHNR and CDR2 FQNEAQ (reference sequence). The CDR3 sequence is CASSLGAGRETQYF. The DNA of the CDR3 is TGTGCCAGCAGCTTAGGAGCAGGGCGAGAGACCCAGTACTTC.

This clone was counted only a few times. The genes are TRBV6-5 and TRBJ2-1, with D possibly being TRBD2 (6 bases). CDR1 and CDR2 (germline): MNHEY, SVGAGI. The CDR3 sequence is 15 residues long. Trimming removed 4 bases at V and 0 bases at J, with 10 bases between. The CDR3 reads CASSLTGVSYNEQFF. The CDR3 bases are TGTGCCAGCAGTTTAACGGGAGTCTCCTACAATGAGCAGTTCTTC.

The V gene is TRBV19, the J gene TRBJ1-1; 10 bases are a match to TRBD1. The CDR3 has 15 amino acids. Germline V gives CDR1 LNHDA, CDR2 SQIVND (reference sequence). V trimming: 6 bases; J trimming: 8 bases; junction bases outside the gene matches: 12. CDR3 sequence reads: CASSSFIMGQGEAFF. In DNA form, the CDR3 reads TGTGCCAGTAGCAGCTTCATAATGGGACAGGGGGAAGCTTTCTTT.

This chain links TRBV4-2 with TRBJ1-3; a possible D gene is TRBD1 (6 bases). CDR1 is LGHNA, CDR2 YNFKEQ, per germline. The CDR3 has 16 amino acids. Deletions cut 0 bases from V and 0 bases from J, with 9 bases between. Written as DNA, the CDR3 is TGTGCCAGCAGCCAAGATGGGGACAACTCTGGAAACACCATATATTTT. Translating gives CASSQDGDNSGNTIYF.

The CDR3 nucleotides are TGTGCCTGGAGTGACCACGGCCAGGGGTTTGGCTACACCTTC. Translating it yields CAWSDHGQGFGYTF. The rearrangement joins TRBV30 to TRBJ1-2, with D possibly TRBD1 on 6 matching bases. The germline CDR1 and CDR2 sequences are GTSNPN and SVGIG (reference sequence). This CDR3 has 14 residues. Trimming took 1 base from V and 7 from J, leaving 16 bases between them.

The J gene is TRBJ2-1, the V gene TRBV19, with 9 bases lining up with TRBD2. Trimming took 4 bases from V and 3 from J; bases not matched to a gene: 7. CDR3 length: 16 amino acids. The germline V gene encodes CDR1 LNHDA and CDR2 SQIVND (reference sequence). CDR3 residues: CASSTLLAGSYNEQFF. The DNA of the CDR3 is TGTGCCAGTAGTACGTTACTAGCGGGTAGCTACAATGAGCAGTTCTTC.

The table lists this clone with a few counts. J is TRBJ2-1 and V is TRBV19; TRBD1 matches 8 bases. Germline lookup yields CDR1 LNHDA and CDR2 SQIVND (reference sequence). CDR3 length: 20 amino acids. V gave up 7 bases and J gave up 2 bases; unmatched junction bases: 22. The CDR3 sequence: CASTRGLWGSARDTYNEQFF. As DNA, the CDR3 is TGTGCCAGTACCAGGGGGCTCTGGGGGTCCGCCCGGGACACCTACAATGAGCAGTTCTTC.

V usage is TRBV3-1 (or the pseudogene TRBV3-2) and J usage is TRBJ1-3, with 7 bases aligning to TRBD1. CDR1 is LGHDT and CDR2 is YNNKEL in the germline V gene (reference sequence). This CDR3 contains 14 residues. The V and J ends lost 2 bases and 8 bases, in that order; junction bases with no gene match: 6. The CDR3 bases are TGTGCCAGCAGCCAACCGACAGGGCGGGACACCATATATTTT. Translating it yields CASSQPTGRDTIYF.

V usage is TRBV30 and J usage is TRBJ2-3; D is undetermined. Germline loops: CDR1 GTSNPN, CDR2 SVGIG (reference sequence). Trimming stripped 0 bases from V and 2 bases from J, with 12 bases between. The CDR3 has 15 amino acids. In nucleotides, the CDR3 is TGTGCCTGGAGTGTATCTCGACTCCACACAGATACGCAGTATTTT. It translates to CAWSVSRLHTDTQYF.

The sample holds a few counts of this clone. The rearrangement joins TRBV3-1 (or the pseudogene TRBV3-2) to TRBJ1-5, with TRBD1 matching over 7 bases. V dropped 3 bases and J dropped 3; count of bases not matched to a gene: 5. CDR1 is LGHDT and CDR2 is YNNKEL in the germline V gene (reference sequence). This CDR3 spans 15 amino acids. CDR3 bases: TGTGCCAGCAGCCATTCGGACAGGAACAATCAGCCCCAGCATTTT. This encodes CASSHSDRNNQPQHF.

The rearrangement joins TRBV2 to TRBJ2-2; D is ambiguous. This CDR3 region has 11 residues. The germline V gene has CDR1 SNHLY and CDR2 FYNNEI. Trimming shortened V by 5 bases and J by 6 bases, and 4 bases separated the two germline ends. CDR3 nucleotide sequence: TGTGCCAGCAGTCAGGCCGGGGAGCTGTTTTTT. Translating it yields CASSQAGELFF.

The V gene is TRBV20-1, the J gene TRBJ1-1; D ambiguous. The length of the CDR3 is 12 residues. V was shortened by 3 bases and J by 1 base, with 6 bases between the two germline ends. Germline V gene lookup returns CDR1 DFQATT and CDR2 SNEGSKA (reference sequence). CDR3 nucleotides: TGCAGTGCTAGTCGGGAGAACACTGAAGCTTTCTTT. Translation: CSASRENTEAFF.

The chain is built from TRBV27 and TRBJ1-6; TRBD1 aligns across 8 bases. The germline V gene encodes CDR1 MNHEY and CDR2 SMNVEV (reference sequence). The CDR3 has 15 amino acids. V lost 4 bases, J lost 7 bases, and 6 bases stayed unmatched. The CDR3: CASSSDQGANSPLHF. The DNA for the CDR3 is TGTGCCAGCAGTTCGGACCAGGGGGCGAATTCACCCCTCCACTTT.

The chain joins TRBV27 to TRBJ2-7; possibly TRBD1 for D (6 bases). There are 15 residues in the CDR3. Trimming pared 3 bases from V and 4 bases from J, leaving 16 bases between. CDR1 and CDR2 from the germline V gene are MNHEY and SMNVEV (reference sequence). CDR3 nucleotide sequence: TGTGCCAGCAGTTTGTATGGCGGCAGGGGTTACGAGCAGTACTTC. It is translated as CASSLYGGRGYEQYF.

The chain uses TRBV29-1 and TRBJ1-2; D not resolved. The V gene's germline CDR1 is SQVTM and CDR2 ANQGSEA. V was pared by 4 bases and J by 4 bases, with 7 bases between. The length of the CDR3 is 11 residues. DNA for the CDR3: TGCAGCGTTGGAGGGTTCTATGGCTACACCTTC. Protein sequence: CSVGGFYGYTF.